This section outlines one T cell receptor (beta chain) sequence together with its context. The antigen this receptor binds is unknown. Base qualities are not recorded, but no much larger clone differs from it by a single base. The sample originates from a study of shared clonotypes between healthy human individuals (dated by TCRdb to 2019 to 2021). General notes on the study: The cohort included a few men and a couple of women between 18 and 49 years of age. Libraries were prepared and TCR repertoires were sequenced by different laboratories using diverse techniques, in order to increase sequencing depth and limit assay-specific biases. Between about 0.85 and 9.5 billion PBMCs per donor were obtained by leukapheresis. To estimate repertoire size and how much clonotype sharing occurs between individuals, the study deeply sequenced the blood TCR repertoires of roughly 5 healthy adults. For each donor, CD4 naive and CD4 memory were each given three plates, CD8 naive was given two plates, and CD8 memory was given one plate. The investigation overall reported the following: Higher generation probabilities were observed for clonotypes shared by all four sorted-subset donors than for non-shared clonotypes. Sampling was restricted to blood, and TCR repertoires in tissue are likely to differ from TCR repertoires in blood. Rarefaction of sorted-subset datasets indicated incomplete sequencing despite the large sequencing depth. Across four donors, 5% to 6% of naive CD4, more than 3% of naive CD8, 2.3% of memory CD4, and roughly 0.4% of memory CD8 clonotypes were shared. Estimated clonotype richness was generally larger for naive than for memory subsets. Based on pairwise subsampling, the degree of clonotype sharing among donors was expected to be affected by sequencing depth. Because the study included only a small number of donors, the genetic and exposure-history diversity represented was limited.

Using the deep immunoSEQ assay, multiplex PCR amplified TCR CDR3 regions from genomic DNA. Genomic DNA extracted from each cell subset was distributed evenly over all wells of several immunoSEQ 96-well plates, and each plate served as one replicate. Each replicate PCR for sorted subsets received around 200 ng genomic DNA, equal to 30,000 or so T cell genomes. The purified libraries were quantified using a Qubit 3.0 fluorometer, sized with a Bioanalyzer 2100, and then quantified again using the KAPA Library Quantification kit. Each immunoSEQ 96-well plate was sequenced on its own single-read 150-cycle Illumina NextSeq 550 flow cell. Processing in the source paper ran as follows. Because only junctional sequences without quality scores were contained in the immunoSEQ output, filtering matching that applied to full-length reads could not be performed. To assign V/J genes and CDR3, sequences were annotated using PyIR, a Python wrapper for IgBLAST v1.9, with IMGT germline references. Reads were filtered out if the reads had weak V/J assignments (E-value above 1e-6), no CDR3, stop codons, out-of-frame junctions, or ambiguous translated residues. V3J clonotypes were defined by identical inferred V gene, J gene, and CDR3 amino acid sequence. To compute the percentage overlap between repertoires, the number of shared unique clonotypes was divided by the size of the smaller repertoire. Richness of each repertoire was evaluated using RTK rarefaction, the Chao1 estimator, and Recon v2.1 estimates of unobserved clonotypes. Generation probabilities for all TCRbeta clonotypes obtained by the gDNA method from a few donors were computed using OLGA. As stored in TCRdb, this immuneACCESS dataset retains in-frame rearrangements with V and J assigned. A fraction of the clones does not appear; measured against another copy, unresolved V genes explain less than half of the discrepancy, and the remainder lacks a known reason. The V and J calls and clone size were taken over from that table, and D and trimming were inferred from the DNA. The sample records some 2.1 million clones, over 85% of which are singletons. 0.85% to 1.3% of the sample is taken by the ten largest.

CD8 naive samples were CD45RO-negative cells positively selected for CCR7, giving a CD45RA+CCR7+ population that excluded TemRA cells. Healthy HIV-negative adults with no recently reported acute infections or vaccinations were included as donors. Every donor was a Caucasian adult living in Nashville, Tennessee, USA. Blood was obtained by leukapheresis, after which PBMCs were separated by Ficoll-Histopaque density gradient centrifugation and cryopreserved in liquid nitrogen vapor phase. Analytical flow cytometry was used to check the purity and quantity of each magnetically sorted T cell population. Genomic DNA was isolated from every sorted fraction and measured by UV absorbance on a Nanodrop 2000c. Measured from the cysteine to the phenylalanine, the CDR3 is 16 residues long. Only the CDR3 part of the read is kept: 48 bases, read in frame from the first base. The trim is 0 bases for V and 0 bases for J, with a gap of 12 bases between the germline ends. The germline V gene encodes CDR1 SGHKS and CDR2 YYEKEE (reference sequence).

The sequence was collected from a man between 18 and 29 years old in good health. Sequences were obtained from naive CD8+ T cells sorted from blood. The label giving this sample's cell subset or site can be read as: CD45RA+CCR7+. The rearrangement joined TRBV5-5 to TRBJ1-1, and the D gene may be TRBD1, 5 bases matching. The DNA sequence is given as TGTGCCAGCAGCTTGGTTGGTCGACAGATGAACACTGAAGCTTTCTTT. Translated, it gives CASSLVGRQMNTEAFF.